This T cell receptor (beta chain) was profiled in a study of blood T cell repertoires in COVID-19. Germline loops: CDR1 LNHDA, CDR2 SQIVND (reference sequence). The V end was cut by 3 bases, the J end by 5 bases, with 16 bases between. This CDR3 region has 15 residues. As handled by the study authors: Reference gene primer amplification yielded estimated nucleated cell counts. Sequenced by immunoSEQ multiplex PCR; TCRdb stores in-frame clones only, minus some. The DNA gave D and trimming, while V, J and clone size come from that table. The repertoire holds just over 150,000 clones, with approximately 92% as singletons.

This TCR came from a woman in her 50s with acute or convalescent COVID-19. This chain joins TRBV19 and TRBJ1-1; a possible D gene is TRBD1 (6 bases). Material for sequencing was peripheral blood. CDR3 loop: CASSMTGRSGTEAFF. In nucleotides, the CDR3 is TGTGCCAGTAGTATGACAGGCCGCTCGGGGACTGAAGCTTTCTTT.